This T cell receptor (beta chain) was sequenced in a study of cytomegalovirus exposure and HLA in healthy donors. 60 Vbeta and 13 Jbeta primers were used in PCR. Sequencing was performed with immunoSEQ multiplex PCR; in TCRdb, only in-frame clones are kept and a portion is missing. In all, the sample yields roughly 120,000 clones. In germline, CDR1 is MNHNS, CDR2 SASEGT. Trimming cost V 0 bases and J 14 bases, with 13 bases left between them. The CDR3 loop spans 12 amino acids. With regard to this clone: The sample holds other DNA sequences that translate to the same CDR3.

Sequenced input: PBMCs. V usage is TRBV6-1 and J usage is TRBJ1-1; D is possibly TRBD1 (6 bases). This clonotype was obtained from a young man in good health and CMV-seronegative. This CDR3 reads CASSEARGRAFF. For the CDR3, the DNA is TGTGCCAGCAGTGAAGCAAGGGGGAGAGCCTTCTTT.